This TCR beta chain was obtained from a study of identical twins (dated by TCRdb to 2015 to 2016). Turning to the overall study: TCR alpha and beta repertoires from monozygotic twins, unrelated adults of various ages and cord blood were deep-sequenced to test whether fetal clonotypes persist. To rule out contamination, the twin experiments were replicated at different times with different library preparation protocols. Broader findings and caveats from the paper: Conclusions relied on cross-sectional statistical analysis, since the same donors could not be followed over many years. Compared with coincidental sharing between unrelated individuals, an excess of low generation-probability sequences was observed among out-of-frame TCR alpha sequences shared between twins. In monozygotic twins, out-of-frame TCR alpha sharing was systematically underestimated by recombination models, although the models agreed with sharing between unrelated individuals. Invariant T cells such as MAIT and iNKT could partly confound zero-insertion analyses, although diverse VJ usage argued against such confounding for most clonotypes. The excess sharing between twins in beta out-of-frame sequences was weaker because fewer shared sequences reduced the signal-to-noise ratio. Abundant cord blood beta clonotypes had fewer insertions, young adult naive repertoires showed a similar but weaker trend, and memory repertoires showed no such trend.

Library creation used 5' RACE. Sequencing took place on an Illumina HiSeq 2000. Template switching introduced a universal primer binding site; the final cDNA contained a unique molecular identifier, enabling accurate counting of TCR cDNA molecules. First-strand cDNA for TCR alpha and beta chains was synthesized from specific primers in the conserved constant-segment region. To control for contamination, every cDNA library carried two barcodes: a SMART-Mk sample barcode plus Illumina barcodes. TruSeq adapter sequences, together with Illumina sample barcodes, were added in two successive PCR steps. The TCR alpha and beta cDNA libraries were sequenced on the Illumina HiSeq platform using custom primers. Under the source paper's analysis protocol: MiGEC was used to process raw reads and extract unique molecular identifiers, and MiXCR was used to find CDR3 positions. Recombination models were inferred per individual with the repgenHMM and IGoR tools using an EM algorithm. The tcR package in R was used for shared clonotype analysis, with sharing normalized by the product of cloneset sizes. To study raw recombination without the effects of thymic and clonal selection, out-of-frame nonproductive sequences were analyzed. TCRdb cleaned the public reads at Q25 with fastp, built clones with MiXCR and kept in-frame beta chains. Each entry merges the rows of one CDR3 protein and shows their most common DNA and genes. TCRdb's processing, not the authors', yielded these V and J calls. Here the sample has over 600,000 distinct CDR3 sequences; roughly 20% occur a single time. The ten largest clones take up 4.3% of the sample.

This clonotype was recorded a few times. Its specific antigen is unknown. Base qualities are not at hand, and no much larger clone is one base apart. All donors were healthy Caucasians. Three pairs of female monozygotic twins, all aged 18 to 29 years, made up the twin cohort. RNA for TCR libraries was isolated from peripheral blood mononuclear cells. The cysteine opens and the phenylalanine closes a CDR3 of 15 amino acids. This entry keeps only the CDR3 DNA: 45 bases, framed from base 1. Relative to germline, V is 2 bases shorter and J is 1 base shorter, with 10 bases between their ends. The germline V gene gives CDR1 as WSHSY and CDR2 as SAAADI. These data were also reused for a study on T cells expressing NK-cell markers. The second study reports: TCR beta-chain repertoires were profiled in sorted CD3+CD56+NKG2C+, CD3+CD56+NKG2C- and CD3+CD56-NKG2C+ T-cell subsets from about 8 donors. Seven of the eight sequenced donors were HCMV-seropositive and one was HCMV-seronegative. To restrict sorting to alphabetaTCR-expressing T cells, an anti-gammadeltaTCR antibody was added in several experiments. In a handful of donors, the dominant CD3+CD56+NKG2C+ clonotypes were found to rank among the top 10 CD8+ clonotypes and to make up about 1.0-7.5% of CD8+ T cells. Those dominant clonotypes were again the most abundant among CD3+CD56-NKG2C+ cells in a few donors, at roughly 25-60.1%. Whether the expanded NKG2C-expressing T cell clones were specific for HCMV antigens remained unclear. Randomly selected healthy volunteers, three men and five women, were used as the eight sequenced donors. HCMV-specific IgG was detected in serum with a commercial ELISA kit to determine HCMV serostatus. For over five donors, unsorted PBMC were also used to sequence bulk peripheral blood T-cell repertoires. MIGEC was used to demultiplex reads and group the reads by UMI, and MiTCR was used to assemble and quantify clonotypes. To exclude erroneous sequences, any TCR cDNA sequence not supported by at least two reads was discarded. Downstream repertoire analysis used the tcR package, and clonotypes were matched across fractions by CDR3 nucleotide sequence plus V segment. Antigen specificity was annotated against VDJdb with VDJmatch, allowing one amino acid substitution in CDR3.

Input material: PBMCs. The TCR was taken from a woman aged 18 to 35 in good health. Recombination connected TRBV10-2 to TRBJ2-3; the D gene lacks a confident call. The CDR3 region: CASSEIGRGTDTQYF. The DNA is TGCGCCAGCAGTGAGATTGGGCGAGGCACAGATACGCAGTATTTT.